Listed here are 30 T cell receptor beta chains from one sample, sequenced in a study of blood T cell repertoires in COVID-19. Sequenced by immunoSEQ multiplex PCR; TCRdb stores in-frame clones only, minus some. The table shows a few hundred thousand clones, with around 90% occurring only once. Material for sequencing was peripheral blood. The receptors stem from a woman in her 70s with COVID-19, enrolled during active disease.

J is TRBJ2-5 and V is TRBV19; the match to TRBD2 covers 8 bases. From germline, CDR1 is LNHDA and CDR2 SQIVND (reference sequence). This CDR3 contains 15 residues. J lost 5 bases, V lost 3 bases, and 8 bases had no gene match. DNA for the CDR3: TGTGCCAGTAGTATCTACACTAGCGGAGGGGAGACCCAGTACTTC. This encodes CASSIYTSGGETQYF.

This rearrangement joins TRBV7-2 to TRBJ2-1; the match to TRBD1 covers 7 bases. Looked up from germline, CDR1 is SGHTA and CDR2 is FQGNSA. V shed 3 bases and J 6 bases; nucleotides not matched to a gene: 8. The CDR3 spans 15 residues. Written as DNA, the CDR3 is TGTGCCAGCAGCTTTCTCGACAGGGTGATCAATGAGCAGTTCTTC. Its translation is CASSFLDRVINEQFF. Based on the CDR3 plus reference TRBV7-2 and TRBJ2-1, the full variable domain is GAGVSQSPSNKVTEKGKDVELRCDPISGHTALYWYRQSLGQGLEFLIYFQGNSAPDKSGLPSDRFSAERTGGSVSTLTIQRTQQEDSAVYLCASSFLDRVINEQFFGPGTRLTVL.

The genes are TRBV11-3 and TRBJ2-1, with 9 positions matching TRBD2. V was pared by 0 bases and J by 8 bases, with 14 bases of the junction left unmatched. Germline CDR1 and CDR2: SGHNT and YENEEA. The CDR3 is 18 amino acids. The CDR3, as DNA: TGTGCCAGCAGCTTAGAAAATAGGGGCGGGAGGGCCACACATGAGCAGTTCTTC. Its protein product is CASSLENRGGRATHEQFF.

DNA of the CDR3: TGTGCCAGCAGTGACCGGCAGGGGAATTCGAATGGCTACACCTTC. Protein: CASSDRQGNSNGYTF. This chain connects TRBV6-4 to TRBJ1-2; TRBD1 might be the D (6 bases). The CDR3 consists of 15 residues. The V gene lost 2 bases and the J gene lost 6 bases, with 16 bases spanning the gap. From germline, CDR1 is MRHNA and CDR2 SNTAGT.

The chain links TRBV18 to TRBJ1-5, with unresolved D. The V and J ends lost 2 bases and 0 bases respectively, with 8 bases between them. This CDR3 is built from 15 residues. CDR1 and CDR2 from the germline V gene are KGHSH and LQKENI. The CDR3 region is CASSPVQNSNQPQHF. The CDR3, as DNA: TGTGCCAGCTCACCAGTACAGAATAGCAATCAGCCCCAGCATTTT.

As for this clone: The junction and the germline gene differ at one end; a read error may be behind it. V is TRBV7-7 and J is TRBJ2-1; TRBD2 might be the D (5 bases). Looked up from germline, CDR1 is SSHAT and CDR2 is FNYEAQ (reference sequence). The CDR3 is 14 residues long. The CDR3 region is CASSLVGLYNEQFF. CDR3 coding DNA: TGTGCTAGCAGCTTAGTAGGACTTTACAATGAGCAGTTCTTC.

The chain combines TRBV6-6 with TRBJ1-2; TRBD1 matches at 7 bases. The CDR3 is made up of 16 amino acids. The V segment lost 0 bases and the J segment 2 bases; nucleotides outside the gene matches: 6. Germline loops: CDR1 MNHNY, CDR2 SVGAGI (reference sequence). The CDR3 nucleotides are TGTGCCAGCAGTTACTCGACGGCAGGGGGGAACTATGGCTACACCTTC. It yields the protein CASSYSTAGGNYGYTF.

The rearrangement joins TRBV10-3 to TRBJ1-4; TRBD1 matches at 10 bases. The CDR3 is made up of 15 amino acids. Looked up from germline, CDR1 is ENHRY and CDR2 is SYGVKD. Trimming at V came to 2 bases and at J to 8 bases, leaving 5 bases not matched to a gene. The CDR3 nucleotides are TGTGCCATCAGTGAGGACAGGGGGCGACGGGAAAAACTGTTTTTT. Its protein product is CAISEDRGRREKLFF.

The genes are TRBV5-1 and TRBJ1-2; no clear D gene. The length of the CDR3 is 14 residues. Trimming stripped 0 bases from V and 8 bases from J, with 14 bases between. Germline CDR1 SGHRS, CDR2 YFSETQ. DNA of the CDR3: TGCGCCAGCAGCTTGGACAGTCGAAATTGGGGCTACACCTTC. This translates into CASSLDSRNWGYTF.

The V and J genes are TRBV4-2 and TRBJ2-7, with 9 bases identical to TRBD2. The CDR3 runs 15 residues. J gave up 6 bases and V 0 bases, and 6 bases lay outside the gene matches. Germline values: CDR1 LGHNA, CDR2 YNFKEQ. Written as DNA, the CDR3 is TGTGCCAGCAGCCAAGATGTAGCGGGAGTGCGCGAGCAGTACTTC. Translating it yields CASSQDVAGVREQYF.

This clone has just a few counts. Other DNA sequences in this sample translate to the same CDR3. This sequence joins TRBV7-3 and TRBJ2-1, with a tentative D call TRBD2 (6 bases). V was pared by 2 bases and J by 4 bases, with 6 bases between. This CDR3 is built from 13 residues. From germline, CDR1 is SGHTA and CDR2 FQGTGA. The CDR3: CASSLRGYNEQFF. DNA for the CDR3: TGTGCCAGCAGCTTACGGGGGTACAATGAGCAGTTCTTC. Together with reference TRBV7-3 and TRBJ2-1, the CDR3 gives the full variable domain: GAGVSQTPSNKVTEKGKYVELRCDPISGHTALYWYRQSLGQGPEFLIYFQGTGAADDSGLPNDRFFAVRPEGSVSTLKIQRTERGDSAVYLCASSLRGYNEQFFGPGTRLTVL.

This clone was seen a single time. The rearrangement links TRBV6-2 or TRBV6-3 to TRBJ2-7, with 7 bases that match TRBD1. The CDR3 extends over 13 amino acids. The germline gives CDR1 MNHEY, CDR2 SVGEGT. V dropped 2 bases and J dropped 5; count of bases not matched to a gene: 3. CDR3 residues: CASSYTGDNEQYF. In DNA, the CDR3 is TGTGCCAGCAGTTACACAGGGGATAACGAGCAGTACTTC.

V usage is TRBV5-1 and J usage is TRBJ1-6; D perhaps matches TRBD1 (5 bases). The CDR3 extends over 14 amino acids. The germline gives CDR1 SGHRS, CDR2 YFSETQ. Trimming took 1 base from V and 6 from J, leaving 8 bases between them. Written as DNA, the CDR3 is TGCGCCAGCAGCTTGACACAGGCTAATTCACCCCTCCACTTT. It translates to CASSLTQANSPLHF. Full variable domain (missing parts from reference TRBV5-1 and TRBJ1-6): KAGVTQTPRYLIKTRGQQVTLSCSPISGHRSVSWYQQTPGQGLQFLFEYFSETQRNKGNFPGRFSGRQFSNSRSEMNVSTLELGDSALYLCASSLTQANSPLHFGNGTRLTVT.

This rearrangement joins TRBV3-1 (or the pseudogene TRBV3-2) to TRBJ1-6, with unresolved D. This CDR3 region has 15 residues. The germline V gene encodes CDR1 LGHDT and CDR2 YNNKEL (reference sequence). Deletions cut 4 bases from V and 5 bases from J, with 12 bases between. The CDR3 nucleotides read TGTGCCAGCAGCCGCCGGGAGATCAATAATTCACCCCTCCACTTT. Residues: CASSRREINNSPLHF.

This clone has just one count. The rearrangement uses TRBV7-2 and TRBJ2-3; 7 bases agree with TRBD1. CDR1 is SGHTA and CDR2 is FQGNSA in the germline V gene. The CDR3 sequence is 14 residues long. The junction had 3 bases not matched to a gene; V was cut back by 5 bases and J by 1 base. CDR3 sequence (DNA): TGTGCCAGCAGCGTTACAGGGGGCACAGATACGCAGTATTTT. Translating gives CASSVTGGTDTQYF. The whole variable domain, filled in from reference TRBV7-2 and TRBJ2-3, reads GAGVSQSPSNKVTEKGKDVELRCDPISGHTALYWYRQSLGQGLEFLIYFQGNSAPDKSGLPSDRFSAERTGGSVSTLTIQRTQQEDSAVYLCASSVTGGTDTQYFGPGTRLTVL.

The chain links TRBV10-3 to TRBJ2-7; D might be TRBD1 (6 bases). The CDR3 consists of 12 residues. Trimming left V 10 bases short and J 3 bases short, with 13 bases between. Germline CDR1 reads ENHRY; CDR2 reads SYGVKD. The CDR3 protein is CASAAGVYEQYF. CDR3 DNA: TGTGCCAGTGCGGCAGGGGTCTACGAGCAGTACTTC.

V gene TRBV12-3 or TRBV12-4 combines with J gene TRBJ1-2, with 9 nucleotides matching TRBD1. The CDR3 has 13 amino acids. The ends lost 5 bases at V and 7 bases at J; junction bases unmatched: 5. CDR3 protein: CASSLTGGGGYTF. The CDR3 coding sequence is TGTGCCAGCAGTCTGACAGGGGGGGGTGGCTACACCTTC.

This chain links TRBV15 with TRBJ2-5; 9 positions agree with TRBD1. The V segment lost 0 bases and the J segment 3 bases; nucleotides outside the gene matches: 8. The CDR3 has 17 amino acids. Germline CDR1 LNHNV, CDR2 YYDKDF (reference sequence). The CDR3 reads CATSRDLLRTGEETQYF. The CDR3 DNA reads TGTGCCACCAGCAGAGATCTGCTTAGGACAGGGGAAGAGACCCAGTACTTC.

The chain links TRBV9 to TRBJ2-1, with 9 nucleotides matching TRBD2. V shed 6 bases, J shed 0 bases, and the junction held 4 bases outside the gene matches. The CDR3 covers 15 residues. Germline V gene sequence: CDR1 SGDLS, CDR2 YYNGEE. CDR3 in DNA: TGTGCCAGCACCAATAGCGGGAGCTCCTACAATGAGCAGTTCTTC. It is translated as CASTNSGSSYNEQFF.

The J gene is TRBJ2-7, the V gene TRBV28; TRBD2 matches at 7 bases. Trimming took 5 bases from V and 2 from J; bases not matched to a gene: 9. The V gene's germline CDR1 is MDHEN and CDR2 SYDVKM. This CDR3 comprises 15 residues. The CDR3 sequence: CASSPSGGITYEQYF. In DNA form, the CDR3 reads TGTGCCAGCAGTCCCTCGGGAGGAATCACCTACGAGCAGTACTTC.

This chain connects TRBV5-1 to TRBJ2-1, with D maybe TRBD2 (5 bases). Germline V gene lookup returns CDR1 SGHRS and CDR2 YFSETQ. This CDR3 region has 15 residues. Trimming pared 0 bases from V and 0 bases from J, leaving 7 bases between. Written as DNA, the CDR3 is TGCGCCAGCAGCTTGGGGGAGAACTCCTACAATGAGCAGTTCTTC. This gives the protein CASSLGENSYNEQFF.

This clone was counted a single time. The chain joins TRBV3-1 (or the pseudogene TRBV3-2) to TRBJ1-2; 10 bases agree with TRBD1. J was trimmed by 8 bases and V by 1 base; bases with no gene match: 1. Germline assignment: CDR1 LGHDT and CDR2 YNNKEL (reference sequence). CDR3 length: 13 residues. The CDR3 loop reads CASSQGTGGGYTF. DNA for the CDR3: TGTGCCAGCAGCCAAGGGACAGGGGGGGGCTACACCTTC.

V is TRBV10-3 and J is TRBJ2-7; 8 bases line up with TRBD2. The CDR3 is made up of 15 amino acids. CDR1 is ENHRY and CDR2 is SYGVKD in the germline V gene. V lost 10 bases and J lost 0; bases outside the gene matches: 11. CDR3: CASGPTGGRSYEQYF. Written as DNA, the CDR3 is TGTGCCAGTGGACCAACGGGGGGGCGCTCCTACGAGCAGTACTTC.

The chain recombines TRBV7-6 with TRBJ2-5; the D gene is possibly TRBD2 (6 bases). Trimming took 5 bases from V and 1 from J, leaving 14 bases between them. The CDR3 spans 15 residues. CDR1 and CDR2 from the germline V gene are SGHVS and FNYEAQ. CDR3 sequence reads: CASSPTGRGQETQYF. In DNA form, the CDR3 reads TGTGCCAGCAGCCCCACCGGGCGGGGCCAAGAGACCCAGTACTTC.

The genes are TRBV6-2 or TRBV6-3 and TRBJ1-2, with 8 bases aligning to TRBD1. This CDR3 is 15 amino acids long. Germline V CDR1 and CDR2: MNHEY, SVGEGT. V lost 1 base, J lost 3 bases, and 4 bases stayed unmatched. The CDR3 here is CASSYLPDRDYGYTF. The CDR3 coding sequence is TGTGCCAGCAGTTACTTGCCGGACAGGGACTATGGCTACACCTTC.

This chain joins TRBV7-2 and TRBJ1-2, with D hard to call. This CDR3 has 17 amino acids. V was shortened by 1 base and J by 4 bases, with 19 bases between the two germline ends. Germline-derived CDR1 and CDR2 are SGHTA and FQGNSA. CDR3 amino acids: CASSLVKDARIPYGYTF. The CDR3 nucleotides are TGTGCCAGCAGCTTAGTCAAGGATGCCAGGATCCCCTATGGCTACACCTTC.

The DNA of the CDR3 is TGTGCCAGCAGCTTAGTAGGGGTTGGAAACACCATATATTTT. It codes for CASSLVGVGNTIYF. The chain combines TRBV11-2 with TRBJ1-3; the D gene is possibly TRBD1 (5 bases). The germline gives CDR1 SGHAT, CDR2 FQNNGV. The CDR3 has 14 residues. Between the trimmed V and J ends, which lost 1 base and 3 bases, there was a span of 7 bases.

The CDR3 loop reads CASSSRDTRGFYGYTF. CDR3 DNA sequence: TGTGCCAGCAGCAGCCGGGACACCCGAGGCTTTTATGGCTACACCTTC. The J gene is TRBJ1-2, the V gene TRBV7-2; a weak D match, TRBD1 (6 bases). This CDR3 has 16 residues. Trimming left V 5 bases short and J 5 bases short, with 21 bases between. Germline loops: CDR1 SGHTA, CDR2 FQGNSA.

The rearrangement joins TRBV5-1 to TRBJ2-1; TRBD2 aligns across 7 bases. The CDR3 is 15 residues long. After removal of 0 bases from V and 5 bases from J, the junction contained 5 bases not matched to a gene. Germline values: CDR1 SGHRS, CDR2 YFSETQ. CDR3 sequence reads: CASSLGGGSHNEQFF. The CDR3 region has the DNA TGCGCCAGCAGCTTGGGGGGCGGGAGCCACAATGAGCAGTTCTTC.

This clone appeared a single time. V usage is TRBV2 and J usage is TRBJ2-5; D not certain. V was pared by 8 bases and J by 6 bases, with 13 bases between. CDR1 is SNHLY and CDR2 is FYNNEI in the germline V gene. The CDR3 totals 12 residues. This CDR3 reads CASCAETQTQYF. The CDR3, as DNA: TGTGCCAGCTGTGCCGAGACTCAGACCCAGTACTTC.